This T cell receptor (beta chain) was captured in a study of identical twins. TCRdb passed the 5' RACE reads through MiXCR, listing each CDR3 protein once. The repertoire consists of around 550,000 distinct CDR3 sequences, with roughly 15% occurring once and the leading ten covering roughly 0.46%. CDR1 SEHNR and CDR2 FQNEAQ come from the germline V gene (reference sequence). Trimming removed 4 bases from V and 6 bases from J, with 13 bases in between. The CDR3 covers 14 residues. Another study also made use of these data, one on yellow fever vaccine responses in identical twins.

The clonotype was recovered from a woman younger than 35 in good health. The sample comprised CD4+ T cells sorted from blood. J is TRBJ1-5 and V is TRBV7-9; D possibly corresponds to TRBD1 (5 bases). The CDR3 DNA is TGTGCCAGCAGCTCGACAGAGTATCTTCAGCCCCAGCATTTT. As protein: CASSSTEYLQPQHF. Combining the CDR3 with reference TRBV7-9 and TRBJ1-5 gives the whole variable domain DTGVSQNPRHKITKRGQNVTFRCDPISEHNRLYWYRQTLGQGPEFLTYFQNEAQLEKSRLLSDRFSAERPKGSFSTLEIQRTEQGDSAMYLCASSSTEYLQPQHFGDGTRLSIL.